The rows below give T cell receptor beta chains drawn from one sample of a study of cytomegalovirus exposure and HLA in healthy donors. Assay used: immunoSEQ multiplex PCR; TCRdb lists only in-frame clones, some missing. This sample has tens of thousands of clones, with approximately 80% found just once. Sequencing used PBMCs. These receptors were collected from a male donor in good health and CMV-seronegative. CDR3s include the opening cysteine and the closing phenylalanine or tryptophan. D genes are given only for firm matches. The size field is filled for only some rows; it gives once, few, many or a size class.

D	V	size	J	DNA	CDR3
TRBD1	TRBV4-3	few	TRBJ1-2	TGCGCCAGCAGCCCAGGCGCCGGGACAGGGCTTGGCTACACCTTC	CASSPGAGTGLGYTF
TRBD1	TRBV4-3	NA	TRBJ1-4	TGCGCCAGCAGCCGCGGGACAGGGACAGGTGAAAAACTGTTTTTT	CASSRGTGTGEKLFF
TRBD1	TRBV2	NA	TRBJ1-2	TGTGCCAGCAGTGAGGGACAGGGGCCTCGAAACAGCGGCTACACCTTC	CASSEGQGPRNSGYTF
NA	TRBV19	NA	TRBJ1-4	TGTGCCAGTAGTATCACTTTCGGGTTTGCAACTAATGAAAAACTGTTTTTT	CASSITFGFATNEKLFF
NA	TRBV7-9	NA	TRBJ2-7	TGTGCCAGCAGCTTAGTGCTCAACGGTCTCTACGAGCAGTACTTC	CASSLVLNGLYEQYF
TRBD1	TRBV6-6	NA	TRBJ2-5	TGTGCCAGCAGGGGGGACAGGGGGTTGGACGGAGAGACCCAGTACTTC	CASRGDRGLDGETQYF
NA	TRBV9	NA	TRBJ2-2	TGTGCCAGCAGCGTACAGGGGCTTACCGGGGAGCTGTTTTTT	CASSVQGLTGELFF
NA	TRBV19	few	TRBJ1-5	TGTGCCACCGCCCCCGGGCCCCTAGGAGGCCAGCCCCAGCATTTT	CATAPGPLGGQPQHF
NA	TRBV6-5	once	TRBJ2-3	TGTGCCAGCAGTTACTCGTCCGCAGGGTGGACAGATACGCAGTATTTT	CASSYSSAGWTDTQYF
TRBD1	TRBV4-3	NA	TRBJ1-2	TGCGCCAGCAGCCAACCTGGGACAGGGGGCGCTGGCTACACCTTC	CASSQPGTGGAGYTF
NA	TRBV5-1	NA	TRBJ2-5	TGCGCCAGCAGCGGGGGGTGGGGAGAGACCCAGTACTTC	CASSGGWGETQYF
TRBD2	TRBV7-2	NA	TRBJ2-1	TGTGCCAGCAGCTTAGCCAGCGGGGGGGTCGATGAGCAGTTCTTC	CASSLASGGVDEQFF
TRBD1	TRBV6-6	NA	TRBJ1-5	TGTGCCGGCAGTTACTTGGACAGGTTAAGCAATCAGCCCCAGCATTTT	CAGSYLDRLSNQPQHF
TRBD1	TRBV7-2	NA	TRBJ2-7	TGTGCCAGCAGCCCTGGGACAGGGGGCCAGACCTACGAGCAGTACTTC	CASSPGTGGQTYEQYF
NA	TRBV2	NA	TRBJ1-1	TGTGCCAGCAGTGAAGCGTTTCCAGGGCGCACTGAAGCTTTCTTT	CASSEAFPGRTEAFF
NA	TRBV7-6	NA	TRBJ1-1	TGTGCCAGCAGCTTAGTCGGGAAGAACACTGAAGCTTTCTTT	CASSLVGKNTEAFF
NA	TRBV4-1	NA	TRBJ1-1	TGCGCCAGCAGCCAAGAGCCGGGGAACACTGAAGCTTTCTTT	CASSQEPGNTEAFF
TRBD1	TRBV27	NA	TRBJ1-2	TGTGCCAGCAGTCCGGGAGGGGGCAACTATGGCTACACCTTC	CASSPGGGNYGYTF
TRBD2	TRBV6-5	few	TRBJ2-1	TGTGCCAGTCGTGAGCGGGGGGGCTCCAATGAGCAGTTCTTC	CASRERGGSNEQFF
TRBD1	TRBV9	NA	TRBJ1-5	TGTGCCAGCGGCGAGGGACAGGGGAGCAATCAGCCCCAGCATTTT	CASGEGQGSNQPQHF
TRBD1	TRBV7-3	once	TRBJ2-2	TGTGCCAGCAGCTTAACGAAGGGGGCCGAGGGCGGGGAGCTGTTTTTT	CASSLTKGAEGGELFF
NA	TRBV2	NA	TRBJ2-7	TGTGCCAGCAGCGCCGACGGAGCCTACGAGCAGTACTTC	CASSADGAYEQYF
NA	TRBV29-1	NA	TRBJ1-2	TGCAGCGTTGCCCTGACAGGTGGTGGCTACACCTTC	CSVALTGGGYTF
TRBD1	TRBV30	NA	TRBJ2-2	TGTGCCTGGCCGGGACAGGGGGTTACCGGGGAGCTGTTTTTT	CAWPGQGVTGELFF
NA	TRBV6-5	NA	TRBJ1-5	TGTGCCAGCAGTTCAGGGGAACAGCCCCAGCATTTT	CASSSGEQPQHF
NA	TRBV30	NA	TRBJ1-6	TGTGCCTGGACAGCAGGGAATTCACCCCTCCACTTT	CAWTAGNSPLHF
TRBD2	TRBV5-5	few	TRBJ2-5	TGTGCCAGCAGCTTGGCCCCGGCGGGGGAAGAGACCCAGTACTTC	CASSLAPAGEETQYF
TRBD1	TRBV27	NA	TRBJ1-1	TGTGCCAGCAGTTTATCCCGACAGGGACAAGCTTTCTTT	CASSLSRQGQAFF
TRBD1	TRBV6-1	NA	TRBJ1-5	TGTGCCAGCAGGGGACAGGGGGCTGATCAGCCCCAGCATTTT	CASRGQGADQPQHF
NA	TRBV7-6	NA	TRBJ2-7	TGTGCCAGCAGCTTAGCCGCGGGTGGCCCTCCCTACGAGCAGTACTTC	CASSLAAGGPPYEQYF
NA	TRBV7-6	NA	TRBJ1-3	TGTGCCAGCAGTATGGGCCCCTCTGGAAACACCATATATTTT	CASSMGPSGNTIYF
TRBD1	TRBV7-9	NA	TRBJ1-2	TGTGCCAGCAGCTCGACAGGGGGCTCTGGATATGGCTACACCTTC	CASSSTGGSGYGYTF
TRBD1	TRBV19	NA	TRBJ1-2	TGTGCCAGTAAGAGGGGGCCGAACTATGGCTACACCTTC	CASKRGPNYGYTF
TRBD1	TRBV7-9	NA	TRBJ1-1	TGTGCCAGCAGGACGGTAGGGGGACAGATCCCTGAAGCTTTCTTT	CASRTVGGQIPEAFF
NA	TRBV6-1	NA	TRBJ2-5	TGTGCCAGCAGTGAAGTACCCTGGCGGGTTGAGACCCAGTACTTC	CASSEVPWRVETQYF
NA	TRBV5-4	NA	TRBJ1-4	TGTGCCAGCAGCTTGGTAGGGGAAAATGAAAAACTGTTTTTT	CASSLVGENEKLFF
TRBD1	TRBV5-4	NA	TRBJ2-2	TGTGCCAGCAGCTTGCAGGGGGCGGCCGGGGAGCTGTTTTTT	CASSLQGAAGELFF
TRBD1	TRBV2	NA	TRBJ1-1	TGTGCCAGCAGCGATGACAGGGCGGGCACTGAAGCTTTCTTT	CASSDDRAGTEAFF
TRBD1	TRBV5-1	NA	TRBJ2-3	TGCGCCAGCACCGACCGAGGGGGCCGTGATACGCAGTATTTT	CASTDRGGRDTQYF
TRBD1	TRBV5-4	NA	TRBJ2-7	TGTGCCAGCAGCTTGGACAGGGGGCTGTCCTACGAGCAGTACTTC	CASSLDRGLSYEQYF
NA	TRBV4-3	NA	TRBJ2-1	TGCGCCAGCAGCCAAGAAGGAAGGGGCGACAATGAGCAGTTCTTC	CASSQEGRGDNEQFF
TRBD2	TRBV6-5	NA	TRBJ2-1	TGTGCCAGCAGTCGAGGGGGACTAGTGTCGAATGAGCAGTTCTTC	CASSRGGLVSNEQFF
NA	TRBV23-1	few	TRBJ2-1	TGCGCCAGCAGTCCGGGACTCGAAGGGGATGAGCAGTTCTTC	CASSPGLEGDEQFF
TRBD2	TRBV15	NA	TRBJ2-3	TGTGCCACCAGCAGAGATGGGCGGGGGGGCATAGATACGCAGTATTTT	CATSRDGRGGIDTQYF
NA	TRBV30	NA	TRBJ1-5	TGTGCCTGGACCCGGGGCAATCAGCCCCAGCATTTT	CAWTRGNQPQHF
TRBD1	TRBV11-3	NA	TRBJ1-2	TGTGCCAGCAGCTTACAGGGGGCTAACTATGGCTACACCTTC	CASSLQGANYGYTF
NA	TRBV19	NA	TRBJ1-2	TGTGCCAGTAGTATTGGAGGCGGGGGTACTAACTATGGCTACACCTTC	CASSIGGGGTNYGYTF
NA	TRBV5-4	NA	TRBJ1-6	TGTGCCAGCAGCAGGGGCGGCGGACGGTCGGTTAATTCACCCCTCCACTTT	CASSRGGGRSVNSPLHF
TRBD1	TRBV18	NA	TRBJ1-1	TGTGCCAGCTCACCACAAGGGACAGGGGGCACTGAAGCTTTCTTT	CASSPQGTGGTEAFF
TRBD2	TRBV11-3	NA	TRBJ2-3	TGTGCCAGCAGCCCGACTAGCGGGGGTGTCACAGATACGCAGTATTTT	CASSPTSGGVTDTQYF
NA	TRBV6-5	NA	TRBJ1-1	TGTGCCAGCATTGGAGGGTTTAAGACTGAAGCTTTCTTT	CASIGGFKTEAFF
NA	TRBV7-2	NA	TRBJ2-1	TGTGCCAGCAGCTTAGGCGGACTACACAATGAGCAGTTCTTC	CASSLGGLHNEQFF
NA	TRBV6-5	NA	TRBJ2-7	TGTGCCAGCGGTCAATCCCGAGACAGTTCCTACGAGCAGTACTTC	CASGQSRDSSYEQYF
NA	TRBV4-3	few	TRBJ1-1	TGCGCCAGCAGCCCAGCCTGGGGACTCACTGAAGCTTTCTTT	CASSPAWGLTEAFF
TRBD1	TRBV4-3	once	TRBJ1-2	TGCGCCAGCAGCCAAGATCACAGGACAGGGGGCGCGGGCTACACCTTC	CASSQDHRTGGAGYTF